This entry describes one T cell receptor (beta chain). Its antigen remains unknown. The PCR had 60 Vbeta and 13 Jbeta primers. TCRdb's table, derived via immunoSEQ multiplex PCR, lists solely in-frame clones and lacks some. Of around 92,000 clones detected, over 60% appear once; the ten largest clones hold 16%. The sample is drawn from a study of cytomegalovirus exposure and HLA in healthy donors. The CDR3 has 15 amino acids. CDR1 and CDR2 (germline): SGHAT, FQNNGV. V trimming: 3 bases; J trimming: 4 bases; junction bases outside the gene matches: 3. Points from the study as a whole: The study designated about 180 TCR beta chains cytomegalovirus-associated.

The sequence derives from a man aged 60-69 years in good health and CMV-seropositive. The chain recombines TRBV11-2 with TRBJ2-1; 10 nucleotides align to TRBD2. The specimen was PBMCs. CDR3 sequence reads: CASSFGSGGYNEQFF. The CDR3 coding sequence is TGTGCCAGCAGCTTCGGTAGCGGGGGGTACAATGAGCAGTTCTTC.